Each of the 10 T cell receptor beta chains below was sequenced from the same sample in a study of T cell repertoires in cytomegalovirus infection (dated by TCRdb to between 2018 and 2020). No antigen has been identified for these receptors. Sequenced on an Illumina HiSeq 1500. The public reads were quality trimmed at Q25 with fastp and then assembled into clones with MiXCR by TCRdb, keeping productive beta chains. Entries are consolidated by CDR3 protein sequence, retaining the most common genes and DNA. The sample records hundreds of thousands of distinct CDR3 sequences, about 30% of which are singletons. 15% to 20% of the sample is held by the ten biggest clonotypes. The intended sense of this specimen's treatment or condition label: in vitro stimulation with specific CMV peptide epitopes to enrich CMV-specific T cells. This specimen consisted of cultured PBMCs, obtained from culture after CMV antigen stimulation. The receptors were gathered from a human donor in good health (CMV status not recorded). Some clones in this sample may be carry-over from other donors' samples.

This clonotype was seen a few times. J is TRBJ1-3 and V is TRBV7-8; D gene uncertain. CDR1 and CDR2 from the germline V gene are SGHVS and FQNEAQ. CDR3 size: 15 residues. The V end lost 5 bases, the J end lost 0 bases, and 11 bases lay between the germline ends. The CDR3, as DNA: TGTGCCAGCAGCGGGTGGACGGGCTCTGGAAACACCATATATTTT. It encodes CASSGWTGSGNTIYF.

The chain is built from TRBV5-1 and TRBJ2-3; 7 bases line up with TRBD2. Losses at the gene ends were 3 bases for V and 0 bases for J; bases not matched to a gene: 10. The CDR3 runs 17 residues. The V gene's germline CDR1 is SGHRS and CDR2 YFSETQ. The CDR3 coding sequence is TGCGCCAGCAGCTCGCTAAAAGGCGGGGGAAGCACAGATACGCAGTATTTT. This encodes CASSSLKGGGSTDTQYF. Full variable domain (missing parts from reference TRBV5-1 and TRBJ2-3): KAGVTQTPRYLIKTRGQQVTLSCSPISGHRSVSWYQQTPGQGLQFLFEYFSETQRNKGNFPGRFSGRQFSNSRSEMNVSTLELGDSALYLCASSSLKGGGSTDTQYFGPGTRLTVL.

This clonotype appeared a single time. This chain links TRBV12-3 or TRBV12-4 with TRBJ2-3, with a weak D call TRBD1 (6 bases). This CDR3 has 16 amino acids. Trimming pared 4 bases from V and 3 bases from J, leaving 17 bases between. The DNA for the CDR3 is TGTGCCAGCAGTTACCCGGACAGCATAACAACAGATACGCAGTATTTT. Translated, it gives CASSYPDSITTDTQYF.

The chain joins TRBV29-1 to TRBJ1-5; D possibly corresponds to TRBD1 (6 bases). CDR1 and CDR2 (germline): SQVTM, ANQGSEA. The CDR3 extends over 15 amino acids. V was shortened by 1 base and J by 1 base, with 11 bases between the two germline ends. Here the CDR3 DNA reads TGCAGCGTTGAAGTCCCCGGACAGAGCAATCAGCCCCAGCATTTT. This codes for CSVEVPGQSNQPQHF.

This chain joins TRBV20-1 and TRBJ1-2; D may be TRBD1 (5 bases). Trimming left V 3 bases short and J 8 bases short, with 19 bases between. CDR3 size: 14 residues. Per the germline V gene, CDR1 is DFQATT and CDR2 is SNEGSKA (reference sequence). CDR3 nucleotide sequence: TGCAGTGCTAGGGACCGGGGCCCCTTAGGGGGCTACACCTTC. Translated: CSARDRGPLGGYTF.

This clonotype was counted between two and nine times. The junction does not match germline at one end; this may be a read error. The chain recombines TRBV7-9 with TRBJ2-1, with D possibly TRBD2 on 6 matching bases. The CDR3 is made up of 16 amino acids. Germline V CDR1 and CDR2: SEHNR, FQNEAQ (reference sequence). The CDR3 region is CASSQTKAGSYSEQFF. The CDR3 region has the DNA TGTGCCAGCAGCCAGACGAAAGCGGGCTCCTACAGTGAGCAGTTCTTC.

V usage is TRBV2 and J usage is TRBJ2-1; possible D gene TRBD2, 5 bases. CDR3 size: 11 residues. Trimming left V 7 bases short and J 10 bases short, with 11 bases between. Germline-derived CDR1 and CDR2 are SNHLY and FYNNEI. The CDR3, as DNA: TGTGCCAGCACAGTGAGGGAAGAGCAGTTCTTC. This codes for CASTVREEQFF. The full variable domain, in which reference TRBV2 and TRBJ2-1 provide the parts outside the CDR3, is EPEVTQTPSHQVTQMGQEVILRCVPISNHLYFYWYRQILGQKVEFLVSFYNNEISEKSEIFDDQFSVERPDGSNFTLKIRSTKLEDSAMYFCASTVREEQFFGPGTRLTVL.

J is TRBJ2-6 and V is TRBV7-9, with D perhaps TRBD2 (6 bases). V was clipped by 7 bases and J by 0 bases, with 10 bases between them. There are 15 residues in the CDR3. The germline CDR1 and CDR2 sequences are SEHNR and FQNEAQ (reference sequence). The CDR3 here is CASNGGLSGANVLTF. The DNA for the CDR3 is TGTGCCAGCAACGGGGGACTCTCTGGGGCCAACGTCCTGACTTTC.

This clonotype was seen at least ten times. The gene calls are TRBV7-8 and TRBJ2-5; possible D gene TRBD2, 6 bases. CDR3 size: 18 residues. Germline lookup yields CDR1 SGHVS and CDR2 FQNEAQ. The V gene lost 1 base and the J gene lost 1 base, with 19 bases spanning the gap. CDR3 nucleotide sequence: TGTGCCAGCAGCTTAGGGGTCCAGGGTGGGGGACTCCAAGAGACCCAGTACTTC. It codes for CASSLGVQGGGLQETQYF.

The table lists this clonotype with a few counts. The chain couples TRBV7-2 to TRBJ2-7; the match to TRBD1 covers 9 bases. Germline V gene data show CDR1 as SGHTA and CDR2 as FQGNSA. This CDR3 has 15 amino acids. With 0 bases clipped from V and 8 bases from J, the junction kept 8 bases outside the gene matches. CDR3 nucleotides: TGTGCCAGCAGCTTAGCCCTGGGACAGGGAGGAAAGCAGTACTTC. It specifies CASSLALGQGGKQYF.